The rows below give T cell receptor beta chains drawn from one sample of a study of cytomegalovirus exposure and HLA in healthy donors. TCRdb keeps only in-frame clones here, not all; method: immunoSEQ multiplex PCR. Found here are around 250,000 clones, about 81% of them singletons; the top ten hold around 8.6%. The sample was PBMCs. Every receptor here comes from an older woman in good health and CMV-seropositive. The CDR3 runs from the conserved cysteine through the conserved F or W. Each record gives: clone size, D gene, V gene, J gene, CDR3 protein, CDR3 DNA. The D gene is left open where the match is weak. Expanded clones are given a class, and other clones once, few, many or no size at all.

clone size: -; D gene: -; V gene: TRBV4-2; J gene: TRBJ1-1; CDR3 protein: CASSQVSGKAEAFF; CDR3 DNA: TGTGCCAGCAGCCAAGTATCGGGGAAGGCTGAAGCTTTCTTT
clone size: -; D gene: TRBD2; V gene: TRBV6-4; J gene: TRBJ2-3; CDR3 protein: CASSDSTSGGDTQYF; CDR3 DNA: TGTGCCAGCAGTGACTCAACTAGCGGGGGAGATACGCAGTATTTT
clone size: -; D gene: -; V gene: TRBV10-3; J gene: TRBJ2-3; CDR3 protein: CAISERGATDTQYF; CDR3 DNA: TGTGCCATCAGTGAGAGGGGTGCCACAGATACGCAGTATTTT
clone size: -; D gene: TRBD1; V gene: TRBV6-5; J gene: TRBJ2-7; CDR3 protein: CASSLTGAYEQYF; CDR3 DNA: TGTGCCAGCAGTCTGACAGGGGCCTACGAGCAGTACTTC
clone size: -; D gene: -; V gene: TRBV5-6; J gene: TRBJ2-7; CDR3 protein: CASRGGPGTYEQYF; CDR3 DNA: TGTGCCAGCAGGGGGGGGCCAGGGACCTACGAGCAGTACTTC
clone size: -; D gene: TRBD1; V gene: TRBV18; J gene: TRBJ1-1; CDR3 protein: CASSTGSNTEAFF; CDR3 DNA: TGTGCCAGCTCGACAGGGTCGAACACTGAAGCTTTCTTT
clone size: few; D gene: -; V gene: TRBV25-1; J gene: TRBJ2-6; CDR3 protein: CASSEDGLAAAGANVLTF; CDR3 DNA: TGTGCCAGCAGTGAAGACGGATTAGCGGCAGCTGGGGCCAACGTCCTGACTTTC
clone size: -; D gene: -; V gene: TRBV9; J gene: TRBJ2-5; CDR3 protein: CASSVGIWDLQETQYF; CDR3 DNA: TGTGCCAGCAGCGTAGGGATCTGGGACTTGCAAGAGACCCAGTACTTC
clone size: -; D gene: TRBD1; V gene: TRBV4-2; J gene: TRBJ1-2; CDR3 protein: CASSQDGTGGANYGYTF; CDR3 DNA: TGTGCCAGCAGCCAAGATGGGACAGGGGGTGCTAACTATGGCTACACCTTC
clone size: -; D gene: -; V gene: TRBV5-8; J gene: TRBJ2-1; CDR3 protein: CASSLGDSSSYNEQFF; CDR3 DNA: TGTGCCAGCAGCTTGGGGGACTCTAGCTCCTACAATGAGCAGTTCTTC
clone size: -; D gene: -; V gene: TRBV7-9; J gene: TRBJ1-1; CDR3 protein: CASSLDTPNTEAFF; CDR3 DNA: TGTGCCAGCAGCTTGGACACTCCAAACACTGAAGCTTTCTTT
clone size: -; D gene: -; V gene: TRBV9; J gene: TRBJ1-2; CDR3 protein: CASSVTSQGYGYTF; CDR3 DNA: TGTGCCAGCAGCGTTACCTCACAGGGCTATGGCTACACCTTC
clone size: -; D gene: -; V gene: TRBV19; J gene: TRBJ1-2; CDR3 protein: CASSSGGYTF; CDR3 DNA: TGTGCCAGTAGTAGCGGTGGCTACACCTTC
clone size: -; D gene: -; V gene: TRBV5-6; J gene: TRBJ1-1; CDR3 protein: CASSLRVGGGPNTEAFF; CDR3 DNA: TGTGCCAGCAGCTTAAGGGTCGGGGGGGGGCCGAACACTGAAGCTTTCTTT
clone size: -; D gene: TRBD2; V gene: TRBV7-9; J gene: TRBJ2-1; CDR3 protein: CASSLASGRVNEQFF; CDR3 DNA: TGTGCCAGCAGCCTAGCTAGCGGGAGGGTCAATGAGCAGTTCTTC
clone size: few; D gene: TRBD1; V gene: TRBV7-2; J gene: TRBJ2-7; CDR3 protein: CASSVTGGVSPYEQYF; CDR3 DNA: TGTGCCAGCAGCGTGACAGGGGGCGTCTCACCCTACGAGCAGTACTTC
clone size: -; D gene: TRBD2; V gene: TRBV4-1; J gene: TRBJ2-3; CDR3 protein: CASSQTRLAGVVDTQYF; CDR3 DNA: TGCGCCAGCAGCCAAACCAGACTAGCGGGAGTTGTGGATACGCAGTATTTT
clone size: once; D gene: TRBD1; V gene: TRBV27; J gene: TRBJ1-1; CDR3 protein: CASSFPGQGAEAFF; CDR3 DNA: TGTGCCAGCAGTTTCCCCGGACAGGGGGCCGAAGCTTTCTTT
clone size: -; D gene: -; V gene: TRBV28; J gene: TRBJ1-5; CDR3 protein: CASRITGFGNQPQHF; CDR3 DNA: TGTGCCAGCCGGATCACAGGCTTTGGCAATCAGCCCCAGCATTTT
clone size: -; D gene: -; V gene: TRBV7-9; J gene: TRBJ1-5; CDR3 protein: CASSAQGKPQHF; CDR3 DNA: TGTGCCAGCAGCGCTCAGGGGAAGCCCCAGCATTTT
clone size: -; D gene: -; V gene: TRBV7-9; J gene: TRBJ2-6; CDR3 protein: CASSPRATGLSGANVLTF; CDR3 DNA: TGTGCCAGCAGCCCCCGGGCCACGGGATTATCTGGGGCCAACGTCCTGACTTTC
clone size: -; D gene: TRBD2; V gene: TRBV4-1; J gene: TRBJ2-3; CDR3 protein: CASSQVGRTSGGMGAQYF; CDR3 DNA: TGCGCCAGCAGCCAAGTAGGCCGGACTAGCGGGGGAATGGGGGCGCAGTATTTT
clone size: -; D gene: -; V gene: TRBV13; J gene: TRBJ1-5; CDR3 protein: CASSLRGNQPQHF; CDR3 DNA: TGTGCCAGCAGCTTACGGGGCAATCAGCCCCAGCATTTT
clone size: -; D gene: TRBD2; V gene: TRBV7-3; J gene: TRBJ2-5; CDR3 protein: CASSLTGTSHRETQYF; CDR3 DNA: TGTGCCAGCAGCTTAACCGGGACTAGCCACCGAGAGACCCAGTACTTC
clone size: -; D gene: TRBD1; V gene: TRBV19; J gene: TRBJ1-4; CDR3 protein: CASRYRGQENEKLFF; CDR3 DNA: TGTGCCAGTAGGTACAGGGGGCAGGAGAATGAAAAACTGTTTTTT
clone size: once; D gene: TRBD2; V gene: TRBV5-1; J gene: TRBJ2-5; CDR3 protein: CASSLVLAGQETQYF; CDR3 DNA: TGCGCCAGCAGCTTGGTTCTAGCGGGCCAAGAGACCCAGTACTTC
clone size: -; D gene: TRBD2; V gene: TRBV28; J gene: TRBJ2-1; CDR3 protein: CASSFPRTSVYNEQFF; CDR3 DNA: TGTGCCAGCAGTTTCCCCCGGACTAGCGTTTACAATGAGCAGTTCTTC
clone size: -; D gene: TRBD2; V gene: TRBV7-9; J gene: TRBJ2-3; CDR3 protein: CASSLGGGVTDTQYF; CDR3 DNA: TGTGCCAGCAGCTTGGGGGGAGGGGTCACAGATACGCAGTATTTT
clone size: -; D gene: TRBD2; V gene: TRBV2; J gene: TRBJ2-2; CDR3 protein: CASSDSTSGTGELFF; CDR3 DNA: TGTGCCAGCAGTGATTCTACTAGCGGGACCGGGGAGCTGTTTTTT
clone size: -; D gene: -; V gene: TRBV15; J gene: TRBJ2-5; CDR3 protein: CATSRAAVWGVETQYF; CDR3 DNA: TGTGCCACCAGCAGAGCTGCAGTCTGGGGGGTAGAGACCCAGTACTTC
clone size: -; D gene: TRBD2; V gene: TRBV19; J gene: TRBJ2-2; CDR3 protein: CASTALAGNTGELFF; CDR3 DNA: TGTGCCAGTACCGCACTAGCGGGAAACACCGGGGAGCTGTTTTTT
clone size: once; D gene: -; V gene: TRBV15; J gene: TRBJ2-7; CDR3 protein: CATSRDADSFYEQYF; CDR3 DNA: TGTGCCACCAGCAGAGATGCGGACTCCTTCTACGAGCAGTACTTC
clone size: -; D gene: -; V gene: TRBV7-2; J gene: TRBJ2-2; CDR3 protein: CASSLAGARTRTGELFF; CDR3 DNA: TGTGCCAGCAGCTTAGCGGGAGCGCGAACGAGGACCGGGGAGCTGTTTTTT
clone size: -; D gene: -; V gene: TRBV5-1; J gene: TRBJ1-5; CDR3 protein: CASSLCRAGYNQPQHF; CDR3 DNA: TGCGCCAGCAGCTTGTGCCGGGCAGGGTACAATCAGCCCCAGCATTTT
clone size: -; D gene: -; V gene: TRBV6-5; J gene: TRBJ1-1; CDR3 protein: CASSYEPRTHTEAFF; CDR3 DNA: TGTGCCAGCAGTTACGAACCGCGGACTCACACTGAAGCTTTCTTT
clone size: once; D gene: TRBD2; V gene: TRBV5-6; J gene: TRBJ2-7; CDR3 protein: CASSIGLAWYEQYF; CDR3 DNA: TGTGCCAGCAGCATCGGACTAGCGTGGTACGAGCAGTACTTC
clone size: -; D gene: TRBD1; V gene: TRBV6-5; J gene: TRBJ2-2; CDR3 protein: CASTRQGTGELFF; CDR3 DNA: TGTGCCAGCACCCGACAGGGTACCGGGGAGCTGTTTTTT